Listed here are 10 T cell receptor beta chains from one sample, sequenced in a study of blood T cell repertoires in COVID-19 (TCRdb year 2020). Libraries were prepared through the immunoSEQ multiplex PCR assay. Drawn from immuneACCESS, this table holds only the in-frame rearrangements with V and J called that TCRdb kept. Clones are partly lost; checked studies trace under half to an unresolved V gene and leave the rest unexplained. The sample table holds roughly 38,000 clones, of which about 82% were seen once. The biggest ten clones account for 4.8% of the sample. The sample consisted of peripheral blood. All receptors derive from a man between 50 and 59 years old with active COVID-19.

This clone was seen just once. The chain is built from TRBV5-4 and TRBJ2-1; a weak D match, TRBD1 (6 bases). Trimming shortened V by 5 bases and J by 0 bases, and 12 bases separated the two germline ends. CDR1 SGHNT and CDR2 YYREEE come from the germline V gene (reference sequence). The CDR3 has 15 amino acids. The CDR3 reads CASSLDRNSYNEQFF. The CDR3 DNA reads as TGTGCCAGCAGTCTGGACAGAAACTCCTACAATGAGCAGTTCTTC.

This sequence joins TRBV27 and TRBJ2-1; TRBD1 agrees at 8 bases. This CDR3 has 14 residues. The V gene end was trimmed by 6 bases and the J gene end by 8 bases; junction bases not matched to a gene: 9. The germline CDR1 and CDR2 sequences are MNHEY and SMNVEV (reference sequence). CDR3 sequence: CASSLGQGSHEQFF. The CDR3 bases are TGTGCCAGCAGCCTAGGACAGGGAAGCCATGAGCAGTTCTTC.

The chain combines TRBV28 with TRBJ2-7; no definite D call. The germline gives CDR1 MDHEN, CDR2 SYDVKM. V dropped 5 bases and J dropped 3 bases, with 11 bases sitting between them. The CDR3 is 13 amino acids. CDR3 bases: TGTGCCAGCAGTATGAGAGGAATCTACGAGCAGTACTTC. It translates to CASSMRGIYEQYF.

The rearrangement uses TRBV6-5 and TRBJ1-2, with 7 positions matching TRBD1. Per germline, CDR1 MNHEY and CDR2 SVGAGI. This CDR3 spans 15 amino acids. Trimming at V came to 6 bases and at J to 4 bases, leaving 11 bases not matched to a gene. CDR3 in DNA: TGTGCCAGCAGCTCAGACAGGGATGGGGTCTATGGCTACACCTTC. This gives the protein CASSSDRDGVYGYTF.

The chain is built from TRBV13 and TRBJ2-1, with TRBD2 identical over 7 bases. Per germline, CDR1 PRHDT and CDR2 FYEKMQ (reference sequence). This CDR3 has 13 residues. Trimming removed 3 bases from V and 5 bases from J; junction bases left unmatched: 1. CDR3: CASSFGGNNEQFF. DNA of the CDR3: TGTGCCAGCAGCTTCGGGGGGAACAATGAGCAGTTCTTC.

V gene TRBV27 combines with J gene TRBJ2-7, with D tentatively TRBD2 (6 bases). V lost 0 bases to trimming and J lost 1 base, with 13 bases between them. The CDR3 spans 16 residues. Per germline, CDR1 MNHEY and CDR2 SMNVEV (reference sequence). The CDR3 DNA reads TGTGCCAGCAGTTTATCGAGGTTTGGGGGGTCCTACGAGCAGTACTTC. Translating gives CASSLSRFGGSYEQYF.

V gene TRBV18 combines with J gene TRBJ2-7; D remains ambiguous. This CDR3 has 14 amino acids. The germline V and J ends were trimmed by 4 bases and 3 bases, with 13 bases remaining between them. Germline V lookup: CDR1 KGHSH, CDR2 LQKENI. As DNA, the CDR3 is TGTGCCAGCTCACTTACACCGAATGGCTACGAGCAGTACTTC. Translated: CASSLTPNGYEQYF.

The chain carries TRBV28 and TRBJ1-2; D unclear. V was pared by 6 bases and J by 2 bases, with 16 bases between. CDR1 is MDHEN and CDR2 is SYDVKM in the germline V gene. The CDR3 is 15 residues long. The CDR3 nucleotides read TGTGCCAGCAGCCCGGATGCGATAGCGAACTATGGCTACACCTTC. It translates to CASSPDAIANYGYTF.

The chain joins TRBV4-2 to TRBJ2-2; 9 bases are shared with TRBD2. V was clipped by 2 bases and J by 0 bases; unmatched bases: 7. Germline CDR1 and CDR2: LGHNA and YNFKEQ. There are 18 residues in the CDR3. This chain's CDR3 is CASSQRQGGGANTGELFF. In DNA, the CDR3 is TGTGCCAGCAGCCAACGCCAGGGCGGGGGGGCGAACACCGGGGAGCTGTTTTTT.

This clone was found once. The chain recombines TRBV27 with TRBJ1-1; D not resolved. In germline, CDR1 is MNHEY, CDR2 SMNVEV (reference sequence). V was cut by 6 bases and J by 1 base, with 12 bases left in between. There are 14 residues in the CDR3. As DNA, the CDR3 is TGTGCCAGCAGCCCATGGGCCGAGAACACTGAAGCTTTCTTT. Residues: CASSPWAENTEAFF.